This TCR beta chain was identified in a study of shared clonotypes between healthy human individuals. This CDR3 is 15 amino acids long. Per germline, CDR1 SNHLY and CDR2 FYNNEI. The ends were cut back, 8 bases at V and 4 bases at J, with 20 bases in the middle. As concerns this clone: Its antigen is as yet unknown.

In the authors' methods: Junction-only immunoSEQ data arrived without quality scores, meaning filtering differed. Clones were sequenced by immunoSEQ multiplex PCR, and TCRdb holds only the in-frame ones, with some missing. V, J and clone size derive from that table, while D and trimming were established from the DNA sequence. The sample consists of approximately 1,500,000 clones, approximately 98% of them appearing once. General study results and limits: Incompleteness in sorted-subset sequencing, despite large depth, was shown by rarefaction.

V is TRBV2 and J is TRBJ2-5; weak D call: TRBD1 (5 bases). This clonotype was sampled from a young man in good health. The sample was naive CD4+ T cells sorted from blood. Subset noted: CD45RA+ positively selected. This CDR3 is CASRPQGSNLETQYF. CDR3 in DNA: TGTGCCAGCCGACCCCAGGGATCCAATTTAGAGACCCAGTACTTC.